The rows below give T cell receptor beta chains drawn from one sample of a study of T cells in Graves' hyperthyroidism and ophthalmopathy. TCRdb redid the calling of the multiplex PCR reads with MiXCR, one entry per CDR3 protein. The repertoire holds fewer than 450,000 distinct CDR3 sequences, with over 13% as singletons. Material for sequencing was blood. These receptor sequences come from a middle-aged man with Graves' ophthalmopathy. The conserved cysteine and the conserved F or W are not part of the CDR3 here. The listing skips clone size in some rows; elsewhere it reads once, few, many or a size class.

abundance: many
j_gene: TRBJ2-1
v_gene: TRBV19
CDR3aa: ASSGRVGSGRPSYNEQF

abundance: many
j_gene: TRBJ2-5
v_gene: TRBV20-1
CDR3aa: SALGTGQETQY

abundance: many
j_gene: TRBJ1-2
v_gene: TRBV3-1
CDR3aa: ASIGQNNYGYT

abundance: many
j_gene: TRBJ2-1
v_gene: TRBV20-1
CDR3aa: SAGGLAGAGEQF

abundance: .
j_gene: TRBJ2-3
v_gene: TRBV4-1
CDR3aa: ASSQEPGASTDTQY

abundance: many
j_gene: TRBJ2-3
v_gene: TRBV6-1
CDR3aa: ASSESAGSAWVVQY

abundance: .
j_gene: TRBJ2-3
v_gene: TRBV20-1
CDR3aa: SARVDRYTDTQY

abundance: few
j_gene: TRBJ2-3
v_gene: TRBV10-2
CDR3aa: ASSESRAGTERDTQY

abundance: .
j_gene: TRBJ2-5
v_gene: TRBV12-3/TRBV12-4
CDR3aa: ASSYRRPGRETQY

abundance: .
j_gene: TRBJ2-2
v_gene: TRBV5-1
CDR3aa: ASSSGQGANTGELF

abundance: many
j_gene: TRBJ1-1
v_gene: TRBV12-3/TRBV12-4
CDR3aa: ASSLNVGAAF

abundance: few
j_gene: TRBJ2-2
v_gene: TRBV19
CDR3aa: ASRTHNTGDLF

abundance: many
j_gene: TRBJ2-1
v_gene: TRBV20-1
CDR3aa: SASNSGSGYNEQF

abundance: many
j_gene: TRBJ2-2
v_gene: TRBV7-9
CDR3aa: ASNFHSGELF

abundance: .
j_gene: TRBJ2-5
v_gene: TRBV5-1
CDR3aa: ASSFTGDEETQY

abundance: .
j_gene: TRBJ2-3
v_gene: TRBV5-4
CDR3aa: ASSPGGPVSTDTQY

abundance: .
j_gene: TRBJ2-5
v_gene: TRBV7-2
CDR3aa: ASSRPPGLAGSGETQY

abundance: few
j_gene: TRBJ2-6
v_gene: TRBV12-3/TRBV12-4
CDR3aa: ASSGRGTGHSGANVLT

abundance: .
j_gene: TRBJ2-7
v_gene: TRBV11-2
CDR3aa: ASSRYRDGNSYEQY

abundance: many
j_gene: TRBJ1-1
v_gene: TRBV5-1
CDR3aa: ASSSGRMNTEAF

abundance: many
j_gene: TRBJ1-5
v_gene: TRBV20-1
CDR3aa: SARAGLDQPQH

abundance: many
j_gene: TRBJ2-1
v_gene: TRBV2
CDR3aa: ASISSGEQF

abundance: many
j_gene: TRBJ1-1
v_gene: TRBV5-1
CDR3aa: ASSLGPMNTEAF

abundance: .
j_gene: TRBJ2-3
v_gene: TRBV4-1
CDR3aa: ASSQVGLAGDTQY

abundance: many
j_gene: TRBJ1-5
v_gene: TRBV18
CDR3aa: ASSPQINQPQH

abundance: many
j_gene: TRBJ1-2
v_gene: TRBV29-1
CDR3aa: SVEFLRDGYT

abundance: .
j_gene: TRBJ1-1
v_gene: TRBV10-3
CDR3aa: AISQQGPGAF

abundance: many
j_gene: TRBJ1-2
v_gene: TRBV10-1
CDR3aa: ASSDGTGARGGYT

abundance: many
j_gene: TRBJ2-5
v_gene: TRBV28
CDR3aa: ASSIDRGEIQETQY

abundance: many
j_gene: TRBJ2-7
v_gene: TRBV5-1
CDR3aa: ASSPPESSYEQY

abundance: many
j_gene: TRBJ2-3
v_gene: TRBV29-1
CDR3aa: SARASTPADTQY

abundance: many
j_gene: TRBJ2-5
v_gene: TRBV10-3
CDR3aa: AIRDAGGGETQY

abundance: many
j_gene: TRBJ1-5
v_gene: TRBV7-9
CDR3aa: ASSLALGGNQPQH

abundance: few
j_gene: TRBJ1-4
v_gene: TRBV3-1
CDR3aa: ASSREGGTNEKLF

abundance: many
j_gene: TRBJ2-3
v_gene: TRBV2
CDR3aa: ASRPALGTDTQY

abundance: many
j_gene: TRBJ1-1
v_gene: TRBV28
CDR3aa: ASSSAGGGGWPAF

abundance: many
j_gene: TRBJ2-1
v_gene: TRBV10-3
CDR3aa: AISDSGGWWNEQF

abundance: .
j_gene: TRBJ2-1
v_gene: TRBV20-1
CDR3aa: SASPASGSGNEQF

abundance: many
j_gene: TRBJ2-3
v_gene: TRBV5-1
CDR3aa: ASSLDATSVSTDTQY

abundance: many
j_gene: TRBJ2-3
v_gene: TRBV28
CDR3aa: ASSLYGGTDTQY

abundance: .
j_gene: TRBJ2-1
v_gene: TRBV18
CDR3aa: ASSPDPRTSGNNEQF

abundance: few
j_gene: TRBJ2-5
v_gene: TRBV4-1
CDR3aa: ASSQRGRLIGETQY

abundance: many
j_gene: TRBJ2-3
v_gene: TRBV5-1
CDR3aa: ASRPGQGPDTQY

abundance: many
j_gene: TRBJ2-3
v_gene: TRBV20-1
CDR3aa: SASGGSSTDTQY

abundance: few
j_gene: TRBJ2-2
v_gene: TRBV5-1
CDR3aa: ASSSLGTGGTGELF

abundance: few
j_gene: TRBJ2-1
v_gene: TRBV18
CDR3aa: ASSPLSDEQF

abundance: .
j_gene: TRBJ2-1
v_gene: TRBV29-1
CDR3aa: SARRDTSNEQF

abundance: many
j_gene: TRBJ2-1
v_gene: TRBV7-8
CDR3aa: ASSLLVLGEQF

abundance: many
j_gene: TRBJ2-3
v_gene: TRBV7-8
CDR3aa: ASSLAVALAGSTDTQY

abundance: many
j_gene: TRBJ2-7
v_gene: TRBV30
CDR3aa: AWSVYPSREQY